The 8 T cell receptor beta chains below all came from one sample that was sequenced in a study of blood T cell repertoires in COVID-19. Measured with immunoSEQ multiplex PCR; TCRdb has only the in-frame clones, and not every one. This table has some 250,000 clones, about four fifths appearing once. Sequencing input: peripheral blood. The receptor set was obtained from a man older than 75 with acute or convalescent COVID-19.

V gene TRBV5-1 combines with J gene TRBJ2-7; no firm D call. V dropped 0 bases and J dropped 0 bases, with 16 bases sitting between them. The CDR3 has 17 amino acids. The V gene's germline CDR1 is SGHRS and CDR2 YFSETQ. The CDR3 DNA reads TGCGCCAGCAGCTTGGCAGCAGGATTCCGCCACTCCTACGAGCAGTACTTC. Translated, it gives CASSLAAGFRHSYEQYF.

J is TRBJ2-1 and V is TRBV20-1, with TRBD2 identical over 7 bases. The ends lost 5 bases at V and 5 bases at J; junction bases unmatched: 0. The CDR3 extends over 11 amino acids. Germline V gene data show CDR1 as DFQATT and CDR2 as SNEGSKA (reference sequence). The CDR3, as DNA: TGCAGTGCTGGGGGGGACAATGAGCAGTTCTTC. Its translation: CSAGGDNEQFF.

This clone showed up just once. V usage is TRBV9 and J usage is TRBJ2-1, with 10 bases that match TRBD2. The CDR3 is 15 amino acids. V trimming: 4 bases; J trimming: 0 bases; junction bases outside the gene matches: 1. Germline assignment: CDR1 SGDLS and CDR2 YYNGEE. The CDR3 protein is CASSPSGSSYNEQFF. The CDR3 DNA sequence: TGTGCCAGCAGCCCTAGCGGGAGCTCCTACAATGAGCAGTTCTTC.

CDR3 nucleotides: TGTGCCAGTAGTAAACAGGCGGTAGGTCAGCCCCAGCATTTT. This sequence encodes CASSKQAVGQPQHF. The V gene is TRBV19, the J gene TRBJ1-5, with TRBD1 as a possible D gene (5 bases). V was cut by 4 bases and J by 6 bases, with 13 bases left in between. The CDR3 sequence is 14 residues long. The V gene's germline CDR1 is LNHDA and CDR2 SQIVND (reference sequence).

This sequence joins TRBV12-3 or TRBV12-4 and TRBJ2-1, with D unresolved. The CDR3 sequence is 12 residues long. V was shortened by 6 bases and J by 6 bases, with 9 bases between the two germline ends. This chain's CDR3 is CASSLSPNEQFF. The CDR3 nucleotides read TGTGCCAGCAGCCTAAGCCCCAATGAGCAGTTCTTC.

This chain links TRBV11-2 with TRBJ2-5, with D unresolved. V was clipped by 1 base and J by 7 bases, with 10 bases between them. Germline CDR1 SGHAT, CDR2 FQNNGV. The CDR3 is 13 amino acids. The CDR3: CASSLGGRGTQYF. The CDR3 DNA follows: TGTGCCAGCAGCTTAGGAGGTCGTGGGACCCAGTACTTC.

This clone was seen a handful of times. The chain is built from TRBV29-1 and TRBJ2-7; 7 bases are shared with TRBD2. The trim removed 7 bases at V and 6 bases at J, leaving 6 bases unmatched. The CDR3 is 11 residues long. CDR1 and CDR2 from the germline V gene are SQVTM and ANQGSEA. This CDR3 is CSAAGGGEQYF. CDR3 in DNA: TGCAGCGCAGCCGGCGGGGGCGAGCAGTACTTC.

This chain uses TRBV4-1 with TRBJ1-5; D possibly corresponds to TRBD1 (6 bases). V gave up 1 base and J gave up 5 bases, with 15 bases separating them. Germline values: CDR1 MGHRA, CDR2 YSYEKL. This CDR3 is 16 amino acids long. For the CDR3, the DNA is TGCGCCAGCAGCCAAGGTCTGCAGGGGTCCTATCAGCCCCAGCATTTT. Its protein is CASSQGLQGSYQPQHF.